This passage covers 32 T cell receptor beta chains from one sample sequenced in a study of T cell repertoires in cytomegalovirus infection. TCRdb called the reads again in MiXCR, with one record for every CDR3 protein. In the table there are about 85,000 distinct CDR3 sequences, about half of which are singletons. For these receptors, no antigen is known. The sample was CD8+ T cells from cultured PBMCs, taken from culture after CMV antigen stimulation. Every receptor here comes from a human donor in good health (CMV status not recorded). Some clones in this sample may be carry-over from other donors' samples.

A note on this clonotype: An end of the junction does not agree with germline; a read error may underlie this. This chain connects TRBV28 to TRBJ2-7; D possibly corresponds to TRBD1 (5 bases). Germline CDR1 MDHEN, CDR2 SYDVKM. There are 17 residues in the CDR3. CDR3 residues: CASSLWRQGEPSYEQHF. CDR3 DNA: TGTGCCAGCAGTTTATGGAGGCAGGGCGAACCCTCCTACGAGCAGCACTTC. Together with reference TRBV28 and TRBJ2-7, the CDR3 gives the full variable domain: DVKVTQSSRYLVKRTGEKVFLECVQDMDHENMFWYRQDPGLGLRLIYFSYDVKMKEKGDIPEGYSVSREKKERFSLILESASTNQTSMYLCASSLWRQGEPSYEQHFGPGTRLTVT.

The chain couples TRBV7-3 to TRBJ2-3; 7 bases fit TRBD2. This CDR3 spans 15 amino acids. Germline loops: CDR1 SGHTA, CDR2 FQGTGA. V trimming: 5 bases; J trimming: 0 bases; junction bases outside the gene matches: 5. The chain's CDR3 is CASSGDSGSTDTQYF. CDR3 bases: TGTGCCAGCAGCGGTGATAGCGGGAGCACAGATACGCAGTATTTT.

On this clonotype: A junction boundary mismatches the germline segment, possibly from a read error. This chain connects TRBV12-5 to TRBJ2-1; tentatively, D is TRBD2 (5 bases). This CDR3 has 15 residues. Germline V CDR1 and CDR2: LGHNT, FRNRAP. CDR3 coding DNA: TGTGCTAGTGGTCAGGACTGGAGCCGAAACAATGAGCACTTCTTC. Translated, it gives CASGQDWSRNNEHFF.

The chain couples TRBV12-3 or TRBV12-4 to TRBJ2-6; D ambiguous. CDR3 length: 13 amino acids. Trimming left V 3 bases short and J 2 bases short, with 2 bases between. In nucleotides, the CDR3 is TGTGCCAGCAGTTTGGCTGGGGCCAACGTCCTGACTTTC. It specifies CASSLAGANVLTF.

This clonotype was picked up a small number of times. The chain is built from TRBV7-7 and TRBJ2-7, with 7 bases matching TRBD1. Germline assignment: CDR1 SSHAT and CDR2 FNYEAQ (reference sequence). With 5 bases clipped from V and 6 bases from J, the junction kept 13 bases outside the gene matches. The CDR3 sequence is 15 residues long. The CDR3 is CASSPPPMTGSEQYF. The CDR3 nucleotides read TGTGCCAGCAGCCCCCCCCCCATGACAGGGAGCGAGCAGTACTTC.

This chain links TRBV9 with TRBJ1-3, with D possibly being TRBD1 (6 bases). V lost 3 bases and J 4 bases, leaving 11 bases between the germline ends. Looked up from germline, CDR1 is SGDLS and CDR2 is YYNGEE. There are 14 residues in the CDR3. CDR3: CASSAQGDGNTIYF. CDR3 nucleotides: TGTGCCAGCAGCGCACAGGGTGACGGAAACACCATATATTTT.

The chain carries TRBV29-1 and TRBJ2-1; 14 bases align to TRBD2. The CDR3 runs to 14 residues. The J segment lost 7 bases and the V segment lost 4 bases, leaving 3 bases of the junction unmatched. Germline V gene data show CDR1 as SQVTM and CDR2 as ANQGSEA. DNA of the CDR3: TGCAGCGTTGGCAGACTAGCGGGAGGGAATGAGCAGTTCTTC. It encodes CSVGRLAGGNEQFF.

The gene calls are TRBV6-1 and TRBJ1-3; no firm D call. There are 14 residues in the CDR3. V gave up 1 base and J gave up 5 bases, with 9 bases separating them. Germline V gene data show CDR1 as MNHNS and CDR2 as SASEGT. The DNA for the CDR3 is TGTGCCAGCAGTGAAGAGCTTCTTCGAAACACCATATATTTT. Translating gives CASSEELLRNTIYF.

The genes are TRBV5-1 and TRBJ2-2; D not resolved. The CDR3 runs to 14 residues. Between the trimmed V and J ends, which lost 1 base and 3 bases, there was a span of 7 bases. The V gene's germline CDR1 is SGHRS and CDR2 YFSETQ. The DNA for the CDR3 is TGCGCCAGCAGCTTGAGGCAGTACACCGGGGAGCTGTTTTTT. As protein: CASSLRQYTGELFF.

The V call is TRBV7-3, the J call TRBJ2-1, with a tentative D call TRBD2 (5 bases). This CDR3 region has 19 residues. The germline V gene has CDR1 SGHTA and CDR2 FQGTGA. The ends were cut back, 5 bases at V and 0 bases at J, with 23 bases in the middle. The CDR3 is CASSHISRGINSSYNEQFF. CDR3 DNA: TGTGCCAGCAGCCACATCTCCCGGGGAATAAACAGCTCCTACAATGAGCAGTTCTTC. Combining the CDR3 with reference TRBV7-3 and TRBJ2-1 gives the whole variable domain GAGVSQTPSNKVTEKGKYVELRCDPISGHTALYWYRQSLGQGPEFLIYFQGTGAADDSGLPNDRFFAVRPEGSVSTLKIQRTERGDSAVYLCASSHISRGINSSYNEQFFGPGTRLTVL.

This clonotype was detected a few times. The chain carries TRBV6-6 and TRBJ2-4, with 8 nucleotides matching TRBD1. After removal of 5 bases from V and 1 base from J, the junction contained 7 bases not matched to a gene. Germline-derived CDR1 and CDR2 are MNHNY and SVGAGI (reference sequence). This CDR3 has 16 amino acids. CDR3 in DNA: TGTGCCAGCAGTCCCGGGGACAGGCAGGCCAAAAACATTCAGTACTTC. Its protein is CASSPGDRQAKNIQYF.

The V gene is TRBV27, the J gene TRBJ1-5, with D possibly being TRBD1 (6 bases). The CDR3 is 15 amino acids. Per the germline V gene, CDR1 is MNHEY and CDR2 is SMNVEV (reference sequence). The ends were cut back, 9 bases at V and 5 bases at J, with 20 bases in the middle. Written as DNA, the CDR3 is TGTGCCAGTGGGCCGTTGGGGGACATCGATCAGCCCCAGCATTTT. Translating gives CASGPLGDIDQPQHF.

This clonotype was detected only once. The rearrangement links TRBV18 to TRBJ2-7; unclear D gene. The V gene lost 0 bases and the J gene lost 2 bases, with 5 bases spanning the gap. Germline V gene data show CDR1 as KGHSH and CDR2 as LQKENI. The CDR3 is 13 amino acids. The CDR3 spells CASSPPETYEQYF. The CDR3 bases are TGTGCCAGCTCACCACCGGAAACCTACGAGCAGTACTTC.

The rearrangement links TRBV7-7 to TRBJ2-5; D is possibly TRBD2 (5 bases). The CDR3 covers 15 residues. CDR1 is SSHAT, CDR2 FNYEAQ, per germline (reference sequence). The V gene lost 1 base and the J gene lost 1 base, with 10 bases spanning the gap. CDR3: CASSLGVSGQETQYF. The CDR3 DNA reads as TGTGCCAGCAGCTTAGGTGTAAGCGGCCAAGAGACCCAGTACTTC.

This clonotype has just a few counts. For the CDR3, the DNA is TGTGCCAGCACATACCCAGAGGGTACGACCTACGAGCAGTACTTC. Protein: CASTYPEGTTYEQYF. The V call is TRBV7-8, the J call TRBJ2-7; a possible D gene is TRBD2 (5 bases). The germline CDR1 and CDR2 sequences are SGHVS and FQNEAQ. The CDR3 is made up of 15 amino acids. Trimming removed 7 bases from V and 2 bases from J, with 18 bases in between.

This clonotype was seen just once. The junction and the germline gene differ at one end; a read error may be behind it. The gene calls are TRBV11-2 and TRBJ2-1; 16 nucleotides line up with TRBD2. Germline lookup yields CDR1 SGHAT and CDR2 FQNNGV. CDR3 length: 13 residues. This CDR3 is CASSIGTSGRALF. The DNA of the CDR3 is TGTGCCAGCAGCATCGGGACTAGCGGGAGGGCCCTTTTC.

The V and J genes are TRBV27 and TRBJ2-2, with TRBD1 matching over 9 bases. Germline CDR1 reads MNHEY; CDR2 reads SMNVEV (reference sequence). The CDR3 is 15 amino acids. V trimming: 6 bases; J trimming: 6 bases; junction bases outside the gene matches: 8. In DNA, the CDR3 is TGTGCCAGCAGCCGGGACAGGGAGGGAGCCGGGGAGCTGTTTTTT. Amino acid sequence: CASSRDREGAGELFF.

The V gene is TRBV7-8, the J gene TRBJ2-1, with TRBD1 matching over 7 bases. The CDR3 covers 14 residues. After removal of 2 bases from V and 6 bases from J, the junction contained 4 bases not matched to a gene. Germline CDR1 SGHVS, CDR2 FQNEAQ. The CDR3 region is CASSLQTGINEQFF. The CDR3 DNA sequence: TGTGCCAGCAGCTTACAGACAGGGATCAATGAGCAGTTCTTC.

This clonotype has a count of ten or more. The chain carries TRBV19 and TRBJ1-5, with D possibly being TRBD1 (6 bases). V lost 3 bases, J lost 5 bases, and 14 bases lay in between. The CDR3 is 15 residues long. Per the germline V gene, CDR1 is LNHDA and CDR2 is SQIVND (reference sequence). In DNA, the CDR3 is TGTGCCAGTAGTATGAGGGGGGTAAGGTATCAGCCCCAGCATTTT. Amino acids: CASSMRGVRYQPQHF.

Of note for this clonotype: One base away lies a much larger clone, so this may be a sequencing read error. The chain recombines TRBV7-8 with TRBJ1-5; the D is unclear. The J call may not be correct, given that the DNA end is closer to TRBJ2-3. Germline assignment: CDR1 SGHVS and CDR2 FQNEAQ. CDR3 length: 15 amino acids. DNA of the CDR3: TGTGCCAGCAGCTTAGCTAGGACCGGCAATCAGCCCCAGTATTTT. Protein sequence: CASSLARTGNQPQYF.

There are a few counts of this clonotype. This chain joins TRBV7-8 and TRBJ1-5; 9 nucleotides align to TRBD1. The germline gives CDR1 SGHVS, CDR2 FQNEAQ. J gave up 6 bases and V 5 bases, and 11 bases lay outside the gene matches. This CDR3 has 16 amino acids. DNA of the CDR3: TGTGCCAGCAGCCCATACGACAGGGGGGGGGGTCAGCCCCAGCATTTT. Its protein is CASSPYDRGGGQPQHF.

The gene calls are TRBV7-9 and TRBJ2-5, with D perhaps given as TRBD1 or TRBD2 (5 bases each). CDR3 size: 16 residues. Between the trimmed V and J ends, which lost 6 bases and 0 bases, there was a span of 17 bases. Germline CDR1 reads SEHNR; CDR2 reads FQNEAQ (reference sequence). The CDR3 DNA reads as TGTGCCAGCAGGTATCCGGGACGGAAAGACCAAGAGACCCAGTACTTC. Translated, it gives CASRYPGRKDQETQYF. The variable domain in full, completed from reference TRBV7-9 and TRBJ2-5, reads DTGVSQNPRHKITKRGQNVTFRCDPISEHNRLYWYRQTLGQGPEFLTYFQNEAQLEKSRLLSDRFSAERPKGSFSTLEIQRTEQGDSAMYLCASRYPGRKDQETQYFGPGTRLLVL.

This clonotype was seen just once. The chain is built from TRBV27 and TRBJ2-3; the D is unclear. Germline V CDR1 and CDR2: MNHEY, SMNVEV (reference sequence). The CDR3 has 13 amino acids. V lost 4 bases, J lost 6 bases, and 11 bases lay in between. CDR3 amino acids: CASSSLGPDTQYF. CDR3 nucleotide sequence: TGTGCCAGCAGTTCCCTAGGGCCTGATACGCAGTATTTT.

This chain uses TRBV7-9 with TRBJ2-1; the match to TRBD2 covers 9 bases. CDR3 length: 19 residues. V was clipped by 2 bases and J by 0 bases; unmatched bases: 11. Germline lookup yields CDR1 SEHNR and CDR2 FQNEAQ (reference sequence). The CDR3 bases are TGTGCCAGCAGCTTACTACAGCGGGGGGCCCTTTTCTCCTACAATGAGCAGTTCTTC. It specifies CASSLLQRGALFSYNEQFF.

The chain is built from TRBV12-3 or TRBV12-4 and TRBJ1-4; D is perhaps TRBD1 (6 bases). This CDR3 contains 15 residues. Trimming left V 1 base short and J 7 bases short, with 13 bases between. CDR3 coding DNA: TGTGCCAGCAGTTTAGAGGGGGGATTTATTGAAAAACTGTTTTTT. It yields the protein CASSLEGGFIEKLFF.

The J gene is TRBJ2-5, the V gene TRBV7-8; weak D call: TRBD2 (6 bases). Germline V gene sequence: CDR1 SGHVS, CDR2 FQNEAQ. V shed 5 bases and J shed 0 bases, with 16 bases lying between them. There are 16 residues in the CDR3. CDR3 in amino acids: CASSLLAVKYQETQYF. CDR3 nucleotides: TGTGCCAGCAGCCTTTTAGCGGTTAAGTACCAAGAGACCCAGTACTTC.

In regard to this clonotype: Since no conserved phenylalanine or tryptophan closes the CDR3, a read error is the likely cause. Because the CDR3's place on the DNA is in doubt, the DNA is left out and the CDR3 is given as listed by TCRdb. The chain has TRBV25-1 and TRBJ1-6; the D segment call TRBD1 is taken from the table without a DNA check. The CDR3 totals 10 residues, both ends included. Germline V gene sequence: CDR1 MGHDK, CDR2 SYGVNS. CDR3 residues: CASSEVPTPP.

The chain carries TRBV5-4 and TRBJ1-3; no clear D gene. Between the trimmed V and J ends, which lost 0 bases and 0 bases, there was a span of 7 bases. Germline lookup yields CDR1 SGHNT and CDR2 YYREEE (reference sequence). This CDR3 is built from 15 residues. The CDR3 sequence is CASSLDRNSGNTIYF. CDR3 DNA sequence: TGTGCCAGCAGCTTGGACCGGAACTCTGGAAACACCATATATTTT.

The genes are TRBV19 and TRBJ2-1, with a possible D match to TRBD2 (6 bases). Germline CDR1 reads LNHDA; CDR2 reads SQIVND (reference sequence). The CDR3 has 15 amino acids. V lost 5 bases and J 0 bases, leaving 11 bases between the germline ends. The CDR3 sequence is CASSPREFSYNEQFF. CDR3 coding DNA: TGTGCCAGTAGTCCCCGGGAGTTCTCCTACAATGAGCAGTTCTTC.

Here the CDR3 reads CASSLEDYYGYTF. The CDR3 DNA sequence: TGTGCCAGCAGCTTAGAGGATTACTATGGCTACACCTTC. The J gene is TRBJ1-2, the V gene TRBV7-8; D ambiguous. Germline-derived CDR1 and CDR2 are SGHVS and FQNEAQ. V gave up 1 base and J gave up 3 bases, with 6 bases separating them. This CDR3 has 13 amino acids.

The chain employs TRBV11-2 and TRBJ2-5; TRBD1 matches 10 bases. Losses at the gene ends were 3 bases for V and 5 bases for J; bases not matched to a gene: 12. This CDR3 has 17 amino acids. Germline V gene lookup returns CDR1 SGHAT and CDR2 FQNNGV. The chain's CDR3 is CASSFPKGQGFGETQYF. The CDR3 nucleotides read TGTGCCAGCAGCTTCCCCAAGGGACAGGGGTTTGGCGAGACCCAGTACTTC. The full variable domain, its missing parts supplied by reference TRBV11-2 and TRBJ2-5, is EAGVAQSPRYKIIEKRQSVAFWCNPISGHATLYWYQQILGQGPKLLIQFQNNGVVDDSQLPKDRFSAERLKGVDSTLKIQPAKLEDSAVYLCASSFPKGQGFGETQYFGPGTRLLVL.

This clonotype was recorded a few times. The chain uses TRBV10-3 and TRBJ1-2; perhaps TRBD1 as D (6 bases). Germline assignment: CDR1 ENHRY and CDR2 SYGVKD. V shed 4 bases and J shed 6 bases, with 15 bases lying between them. The CDR3 has 14 residues. The CDR3 DNA sequence: TGTGCCATCAGTGTGGGGGGCGCAACACATGGCTACACCTTC. Its translation: CAISVGGATHGYTF.